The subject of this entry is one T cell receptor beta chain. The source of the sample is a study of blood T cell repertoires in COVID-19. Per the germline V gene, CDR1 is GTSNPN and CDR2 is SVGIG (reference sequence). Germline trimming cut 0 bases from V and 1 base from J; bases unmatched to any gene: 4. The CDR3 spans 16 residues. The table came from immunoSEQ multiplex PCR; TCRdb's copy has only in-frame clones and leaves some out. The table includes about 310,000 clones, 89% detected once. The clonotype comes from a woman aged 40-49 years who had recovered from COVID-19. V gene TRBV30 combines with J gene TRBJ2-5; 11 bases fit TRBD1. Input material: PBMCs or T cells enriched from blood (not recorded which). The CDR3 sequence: CAWSVGTGGSQETQYF. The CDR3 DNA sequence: TGTGCCTGGAGTGTAGGGACAGGGGGTTCCCAAGAGACCCAGTACTTC.